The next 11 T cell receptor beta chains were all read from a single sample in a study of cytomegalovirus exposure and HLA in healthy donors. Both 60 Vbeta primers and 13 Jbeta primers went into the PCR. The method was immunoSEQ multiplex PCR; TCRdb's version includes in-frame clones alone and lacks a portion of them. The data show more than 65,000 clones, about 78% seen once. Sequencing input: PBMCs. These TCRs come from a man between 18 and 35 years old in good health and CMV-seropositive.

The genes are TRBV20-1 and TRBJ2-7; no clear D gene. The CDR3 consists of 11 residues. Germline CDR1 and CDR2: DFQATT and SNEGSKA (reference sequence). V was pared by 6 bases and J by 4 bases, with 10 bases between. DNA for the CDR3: TGCAGTGCCGTCGAGGTGTACGAGCAGTACTTC. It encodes CSAVEVYEQYF.

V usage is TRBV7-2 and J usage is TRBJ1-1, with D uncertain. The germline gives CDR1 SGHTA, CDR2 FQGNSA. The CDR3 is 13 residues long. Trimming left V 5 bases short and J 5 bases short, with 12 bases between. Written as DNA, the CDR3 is TGTGCCAGCAGCCAGGCATCGGGGACTGAAGCTTTCTTT. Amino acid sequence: CASSQASGTEAFF.

The DNA for the CDR3 is TGTGCCAGCAGTTACAAGGGCCCCGGGGTCACTGAAGCTTTCTTT. It is translated as CASSYKGPGVTEAFF. This chain links TRBV6-5 with TRBJ1-1, with D uncertain. Trimming left V 2 bases short and J 4 bases short, with 14 bases between. Germline values: CDR1 MNHEY, CDR2 SVGAGI. The CDR3 has 15 amino acids.

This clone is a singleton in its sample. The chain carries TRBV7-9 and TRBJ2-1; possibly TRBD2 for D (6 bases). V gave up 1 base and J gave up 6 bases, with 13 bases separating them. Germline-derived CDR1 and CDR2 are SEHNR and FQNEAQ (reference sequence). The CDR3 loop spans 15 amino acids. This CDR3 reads CASSLVLARFNEQFF. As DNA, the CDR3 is TGTGCCAGCAGCTTAGTCCTAGCGAGGTTCAATGAGCAGTTCTTC. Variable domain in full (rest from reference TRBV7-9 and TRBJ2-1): DTGVSQNPRHKITKRGQNVTFRCDPISEHNRLYWYRQTLGQGPEFLTYFQNEAQLEKSRLLSDRFSAERPKGSFSTLEIQRTEQGDSAMYLCASSLVLARFNEQFFGPGTRLTVL.

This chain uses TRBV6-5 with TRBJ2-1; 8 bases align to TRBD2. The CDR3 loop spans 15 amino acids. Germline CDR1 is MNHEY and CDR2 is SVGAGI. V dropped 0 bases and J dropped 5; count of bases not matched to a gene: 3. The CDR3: CASSYSTLADNEQFF. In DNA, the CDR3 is TGTGCCAGCAGTTACTCGACACTAGCGGACAATGAGCAGTTCTTC.

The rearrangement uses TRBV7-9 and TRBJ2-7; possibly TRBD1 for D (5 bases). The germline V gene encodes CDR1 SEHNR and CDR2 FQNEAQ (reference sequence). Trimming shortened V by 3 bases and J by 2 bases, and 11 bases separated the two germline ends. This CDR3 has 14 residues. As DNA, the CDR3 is TGTGCCAGCAGCTTGGGGCCATCCACCTACGAGCAGTACTTC. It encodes CASSLGPSTYEQYF.

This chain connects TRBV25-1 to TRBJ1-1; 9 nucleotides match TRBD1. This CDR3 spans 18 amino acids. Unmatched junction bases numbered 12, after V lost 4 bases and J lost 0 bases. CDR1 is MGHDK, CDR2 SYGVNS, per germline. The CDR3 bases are TGTGCCAGCAGTGGTCTGGGGACAGGGACCTTTATGAACACTGAAGCTTTCTTT. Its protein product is CASSGLGTGTFMNTEAFF. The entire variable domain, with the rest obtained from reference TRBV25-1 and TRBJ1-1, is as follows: EADIYQTPRYLVIGTGKKITLECSQTMGHDKMYWYQQDPGMELHLIHYSYGVNSTEKGDLSSESTVSRIRTEHFPLTLESARPSHTSQYLCASSGLGTGTFMNTEAFFGQGTRLTVV.

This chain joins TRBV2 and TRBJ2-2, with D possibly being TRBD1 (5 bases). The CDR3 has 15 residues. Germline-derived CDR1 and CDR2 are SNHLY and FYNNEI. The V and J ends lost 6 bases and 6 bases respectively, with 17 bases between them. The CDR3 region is CASSSGQKSPGELFF. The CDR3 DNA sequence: TGTGCCAGCAGCTCAGGACAAAAGTCACCCGGGGAGCTGTTTTTT.

The DNA of the CDR3 is TGCAGCGTCACCGGGAGTGGCCATGAGCAGTTCTTC. It specifies CSVTGSGHEQFF. The gene calls are TRBV29-1 and TRBJ2-1; D may be TRBD2 (6 bases). This CDR3 has 12 amino acids. V lost 6 bases, J lost 8 bases, and 14 bases lay in between. Germline V gene lookup returns CDR1 SQVTM and CDR2 ANQGSEA.

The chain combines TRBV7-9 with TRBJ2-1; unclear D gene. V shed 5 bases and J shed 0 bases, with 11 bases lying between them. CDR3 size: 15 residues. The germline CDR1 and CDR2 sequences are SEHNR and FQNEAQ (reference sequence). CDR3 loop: CASSLQTRSYNEQFF. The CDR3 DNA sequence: TGTGCCAGCAGCCTCCAAACTCGCTCCTACAATGAGCAGTTCTTC.

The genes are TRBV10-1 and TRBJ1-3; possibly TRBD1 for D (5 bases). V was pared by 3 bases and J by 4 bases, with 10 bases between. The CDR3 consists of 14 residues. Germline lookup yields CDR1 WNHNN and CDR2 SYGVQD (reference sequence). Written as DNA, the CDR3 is TGCGCCAGCAGTGACCAGGGTGCGGGAAACACCATATATTTT. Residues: CASSDQGAGNTIYF.